This T cell receptor (beta chain) originates from a study of T-cell memory formation after mild COVID-19. The CDR3 is made up of 14 amino acids. Losses at the gene ends were 9 bases for V and 4 bases for J; bases not matched to a gene: 9. This clonotype was seen only a few times. TCR alpha and TCR beta cDNA libraries carrying sample barcodes and UMIs were produced by 5'RACE using constant-segment primers. TCRdb re-derived calls from the 5' RACE reads in MiXCR, one entry per CDR3 protein. The data contain roughly 600,000 distinct CDR3 sequences, roughly 17% of them singletons. The clonotype was recovered from an adult woman who had mild COVID-19 (a few samples of this study predate the infection). Cell type and time point are not known. Sequenced material: PBMCs or a T cell subset sorted from them (not recorded which). The J gene is TRBJ2-7, the V gene TRBV12-3 or TRBV12-4; 10 bases are a match to TRBD2. The CDR3 is CASRRTSGGYEQYF. Here the CDR3 DNA reads TGTGCCAGTAGGAGGACTAGCGGTGGATACGAGCAGTACTTC.